The clone carrying this TCR beta chain has only one observation. Its antigen remains unidentified. V was pared by 6 bases and J by 3 bases, with 8 bases of the junction left unmatched. The V gene's germline CDR1 is SGHTA and CDR2 FQGTGA. This CDR3 contains 15 residues. The data were obtained in a study of a mutant IDH1 vaccine in newly diagnosed glioma. Study-wide background: All eight of the vaccinations patients received fell in weeks 1, 3, 5, 7, 11, 15, 19 and 23. Vaccinations were initiated 4-6 weeks following radiotherapy alone, or were given together with temozolomide cycles. Every participant had undergone radiotherapy, temozolomide, or both before, and most underwent both. Study-level findings and limits: Any relationship between pseudoprogression and changes in top peripheral T cell clonotypes seemed absent.

Clones were sequenced by immunoSEQ multiplex PCR, and TCRdb holds only the in-frame ones, with some missing. The table includes some 42,000 clones, approximately 83% detected once. Time point in this sample: week 5, during vaccination. Topical imiquimod was applied with each vaccine dose, which held 300 ug of mutant IDH1 20-mer peptide. The chain joins TRBV7-3 to TRBJ1-1, with 9 bases that match TRBD1. Here the sequenced sample was PBMCs, taken from a glioma patient whose treatment included an IDH1 peptide vaccine. The source of this sequence is a middle-aged man with glioma. The CDR3 nucleotides read TGTGCCAGCAGAAGGGACAGGGCAGGTGACACTGAAGCTTTCTTT. Protein: CASRRDRAGDTEAFF.